This T cell receptor (beta chain) derives from a study of CD4 T cells in relation to SARS-CoV-2 and coronaviruses. TCRdb keeps only in-frame clones here, not all; method: immunoSEQ multiplex PCR. The top ten clones hold 27% of a sample with roughly 18,000 clones, approximately 80% of them seen once. Germline trimming cut 2 bases from V and 7 bases from J; bases unmatched to any gene: 8. The CDR3 consists of 15 residues. Germline CDR1 LNHDA, CDR2 SQIVND (reference sequence). The unexposed donors gave CD4+ T cells in about 2011-2018, prior to COVID-19. CD4+ T cells were isolated from the cells after about nine days of culture. Points on this clone: The antigen remains unidentified.

Input material: CD4+ T cells from PBMCs, cultured in vitro. This receptor was taken from a human donor in good health. The genes are TRBV19 and TRBJ1-1; 9 bases agree with TRBD1. The CDR3 reads CASSILGQGKSEAFF. The CDR3 DNA follows: TGTGCCAGTAGTATATTAGGACAGGGGAAAAGTGAAGCTTTCTTT.